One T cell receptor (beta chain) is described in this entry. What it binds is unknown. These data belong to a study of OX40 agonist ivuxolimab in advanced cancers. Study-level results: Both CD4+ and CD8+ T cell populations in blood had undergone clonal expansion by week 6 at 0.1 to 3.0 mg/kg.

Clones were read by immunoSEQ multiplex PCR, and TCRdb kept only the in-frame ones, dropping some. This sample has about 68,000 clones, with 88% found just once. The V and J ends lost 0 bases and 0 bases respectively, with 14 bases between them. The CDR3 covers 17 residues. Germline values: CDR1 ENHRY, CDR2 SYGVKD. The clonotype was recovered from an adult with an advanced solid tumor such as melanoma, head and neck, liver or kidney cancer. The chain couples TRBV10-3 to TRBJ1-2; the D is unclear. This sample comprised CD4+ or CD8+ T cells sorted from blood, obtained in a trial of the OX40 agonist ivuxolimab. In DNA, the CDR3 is TGTGCCATCAGTGAGTCGTTGGGGAGTCGGTCTAACTATGGCTACACCTTC. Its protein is CAISESLGSRSNYGYTF.